This T cell receptor beta chain appears in the sequencing data of a study of cytomegalovirus exposure and HLA in healthy donors. Generated by immunoSEQ multiplex PCR, the TCRdb table keeps only in-frame clones and is missing some. The sample holds 110,000 or so clones; roughly 90% are singletons and the top ten take roughly 2.2%. This CDR3 contains 13 residues. In germline, CDR1 is MDHEN, CDR2 SYDVKM. Trimming stripped 1 base from V and 1 base from J, with 4 bases between. The chain combines TRBV28 with TRBJ1-1; D unclear. The receptor comes from a woman aged 18-29 years in good health and CMV-seronegative. The specimen sequenced was PBMCs. The CDR3 spells CASSLSRNTEAFF. In DNA form, the CDR3 reads TGTGCCAGCAGTTTATCGAGGAACACTGAAGCTTTCTTT.